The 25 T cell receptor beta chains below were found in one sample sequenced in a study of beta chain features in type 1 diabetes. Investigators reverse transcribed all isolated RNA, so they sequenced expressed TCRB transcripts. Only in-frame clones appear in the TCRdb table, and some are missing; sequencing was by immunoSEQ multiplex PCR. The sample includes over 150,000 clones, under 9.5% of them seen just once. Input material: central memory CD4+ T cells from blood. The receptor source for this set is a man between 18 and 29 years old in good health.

CDR3 nucleotides: TGTGCCAGCCAGACAGGGGGCAATAACTATGGCTACACCTTC. This encodes CASQTGGNNYGYTF. The rearrangement uses TRBV6-1 and TRBJ1-2; TRBD1 matches 10 bases. J gave up 1 base and V 8 bases, and 4 bases lay outside the gene matches. Per germline, CDR1 MNHNS and CDR2 SASEGT. This CDR3 has 14 residues.

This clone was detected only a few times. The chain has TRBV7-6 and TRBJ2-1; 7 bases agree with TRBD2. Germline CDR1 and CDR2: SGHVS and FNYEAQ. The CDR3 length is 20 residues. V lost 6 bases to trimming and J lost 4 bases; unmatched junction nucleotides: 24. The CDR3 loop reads CASRARMFDTKSSGYNEQFF. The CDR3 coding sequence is TGTGCCAGCAGGGCACGGATGTTCGATACAAAGTCTAGCGGATACAATGAGCAGTTCTTC.

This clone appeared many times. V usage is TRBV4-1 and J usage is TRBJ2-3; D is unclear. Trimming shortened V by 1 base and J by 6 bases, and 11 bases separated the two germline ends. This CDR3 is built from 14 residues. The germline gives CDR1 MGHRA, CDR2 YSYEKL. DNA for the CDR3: TGCGCCAGCAGCCAAGTTGACATTCGGGATACGCAGTATTTT. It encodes CASSQVDIRDTQYF.

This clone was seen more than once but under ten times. CDR3 DNA sequence: TGTGCCAGCAGCTTAGTCCTGACTAGCCGAGAAATAGGTAGCGGGGTCAAAAACATTCAGTACTTC. It codes for CASSLVLTSREIGSGVKNIQYF. The gene calls are TRBV7-8 and TRBJ2-4; the match to TRBD2 covers 8 bases. V gave up 1 base and J gave up 3 bases; unmatched junction bases: 23. Germline-derived CDR1 and CDR2 are SGHVS and FQNEAQ. This CDR3 has 22 residues.

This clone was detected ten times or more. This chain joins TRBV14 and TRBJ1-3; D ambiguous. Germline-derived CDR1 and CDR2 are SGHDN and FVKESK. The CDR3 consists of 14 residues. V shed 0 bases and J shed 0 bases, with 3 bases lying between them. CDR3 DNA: TGTGCCAGCAGCCAAGACAGCTCTGGAAACACCATATATTTT. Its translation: CASSQDSSGNTIYF.

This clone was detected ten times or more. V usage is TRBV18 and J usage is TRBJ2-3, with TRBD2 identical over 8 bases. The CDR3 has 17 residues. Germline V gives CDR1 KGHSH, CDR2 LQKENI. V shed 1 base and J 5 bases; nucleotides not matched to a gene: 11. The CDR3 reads CASSPLVGSGKKDTQYF. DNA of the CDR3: TGTGCCAGCTCACCACTCGTAGGTAGCGGGAAGAAAGATACGCAGTATTTT.

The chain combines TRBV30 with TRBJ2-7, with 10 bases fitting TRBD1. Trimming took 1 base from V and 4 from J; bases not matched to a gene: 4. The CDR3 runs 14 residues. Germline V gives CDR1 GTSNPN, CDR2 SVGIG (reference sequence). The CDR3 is CAWSDGQGVYEQYF. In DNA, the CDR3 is TGTGCCTGGAGTGATGGACAGGGGGTGTACGAGCAGTACTTC.

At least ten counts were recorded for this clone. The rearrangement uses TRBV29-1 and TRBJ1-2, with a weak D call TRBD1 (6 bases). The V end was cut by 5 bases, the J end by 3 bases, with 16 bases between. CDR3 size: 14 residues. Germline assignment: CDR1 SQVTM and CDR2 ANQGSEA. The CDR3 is CSVPRGGADYGYTF. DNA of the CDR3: TGCAGCGTTCCCAGGGGTGGGGCGGACTATGGCTACACCTTC.

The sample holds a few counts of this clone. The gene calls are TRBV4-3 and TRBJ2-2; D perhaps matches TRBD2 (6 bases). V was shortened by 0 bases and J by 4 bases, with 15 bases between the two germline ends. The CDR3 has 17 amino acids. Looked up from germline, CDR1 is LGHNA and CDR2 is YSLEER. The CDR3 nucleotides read TGCGCCAGCAGCCAAGAACTCTCGGGAGTTTTCACCGGGGAGCTGTTTTTT. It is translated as CASSQELSGVFTGELFF.

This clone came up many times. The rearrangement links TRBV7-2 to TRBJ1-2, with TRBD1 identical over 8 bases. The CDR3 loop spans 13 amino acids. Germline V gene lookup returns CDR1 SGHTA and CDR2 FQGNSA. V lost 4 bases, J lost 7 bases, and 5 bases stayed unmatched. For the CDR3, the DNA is TGTGCCAGCAGCTCCGACAGGGGAAGTGGCTACACCTTC. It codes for CASSSDRGSGYTF. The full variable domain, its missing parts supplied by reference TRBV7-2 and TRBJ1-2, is GAGVSQSPSNKVTEKGKDVELRCDPISGHTALYWYRQSLGQGLEFLIYFQGNSAPDKSGLPSDRFSAERTGGSVSTLTIQRTQQEDSAVYLCASSSDRGSGYTFGSGTRLTVV.

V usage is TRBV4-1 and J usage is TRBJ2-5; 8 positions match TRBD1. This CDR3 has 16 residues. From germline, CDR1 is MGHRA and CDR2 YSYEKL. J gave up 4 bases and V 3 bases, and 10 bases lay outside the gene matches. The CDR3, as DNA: TGCGCCAGCAGCCACTTCTCCCCCGGACAGGGAGAGACCCAGTACTTC. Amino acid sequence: CASSHFSPGQGETQYF.

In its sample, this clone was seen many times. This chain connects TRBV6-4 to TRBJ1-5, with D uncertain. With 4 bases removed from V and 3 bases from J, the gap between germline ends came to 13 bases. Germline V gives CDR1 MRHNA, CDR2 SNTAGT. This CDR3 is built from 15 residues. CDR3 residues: CASSAFRESNQPQHF. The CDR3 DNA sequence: TGTGCCAGCAGTGCGTTTCGGGAGTCCAATCAGCCCCAGCATTTT.

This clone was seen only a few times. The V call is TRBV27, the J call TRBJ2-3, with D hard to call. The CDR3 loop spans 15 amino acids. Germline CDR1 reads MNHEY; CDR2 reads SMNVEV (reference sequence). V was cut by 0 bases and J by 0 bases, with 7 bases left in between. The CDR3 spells CASSLSWQSTDTQYF. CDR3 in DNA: TGTGCCAGCAGTTTATCGTGGCAGAGCACAGATACGCAGTATTTT.

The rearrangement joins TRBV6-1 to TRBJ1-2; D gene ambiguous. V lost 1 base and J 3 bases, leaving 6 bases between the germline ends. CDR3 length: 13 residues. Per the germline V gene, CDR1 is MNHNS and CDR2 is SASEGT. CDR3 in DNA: TGTGCCAGCAGTGAAGTTCTTTACTATGGCTACACCTTC. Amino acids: CASSEVLYYGYTF.

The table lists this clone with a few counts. CDR3 in amino acids: CASSTSNEQFF. The CDR3 region has the DNA TGCGCCAGCTCAACTAGCAATGAGCAGTTCTTC. The chain recombines TRBV5-1 with TRBJ2-1, with TRBD2 as a possible D gene (5 bases). From germline, CDR1 is SGHRS and CDR2 YFSETQ. With 7 bases removed from V and 6 bases from J, the gap between germline ends came to 8 bases. CDR3 length: 11 amino acids. Full variable domain (missing parts from reference TRBV5-1 and TRBJ2-1): KAGVTQTPRYLIKTRGQQVTLSCSPISGHRSVSWYQQTPGQGLQFLFEYFSETQRNKGNFPGRFSGRQFSNSRSEMNVSTLELGDSALYLCASSTSNEQFFGPGTRLTVL.

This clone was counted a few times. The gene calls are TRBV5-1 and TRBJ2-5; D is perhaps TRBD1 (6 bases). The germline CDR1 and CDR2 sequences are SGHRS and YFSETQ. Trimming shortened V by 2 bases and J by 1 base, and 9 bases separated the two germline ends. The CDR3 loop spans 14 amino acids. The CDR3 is CASSFGQPQETQYF. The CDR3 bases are TGCGCCAGCAGCTTCGGACAGCCCCAAGAGACCCAGTACTTC.

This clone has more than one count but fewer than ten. The CDR3 reads CASTSRDGYTF. The CDR3 DNA sequence: TGTGCCAGTACGAGTCGGGATGGCTACACCTTC. The chain recombines TRBV19 with TRBJ1-2, with no clear D. V lost 7 bases and J lost 6, with 9 bases in between. The germline V gene has CDR1 LNHDA and CDR2 SQIVND (reference sequence). The CDR3 sequence is 11 residues long.

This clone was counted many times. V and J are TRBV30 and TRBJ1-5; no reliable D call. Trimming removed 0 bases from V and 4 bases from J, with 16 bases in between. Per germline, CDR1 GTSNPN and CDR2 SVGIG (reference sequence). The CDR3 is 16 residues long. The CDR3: CAWSVKGALGNQPQHF. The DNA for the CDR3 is TGTGCCTGGAGTGTAAAAGGAGCACTCGGAAATCAGCCCCAGCATTTT.

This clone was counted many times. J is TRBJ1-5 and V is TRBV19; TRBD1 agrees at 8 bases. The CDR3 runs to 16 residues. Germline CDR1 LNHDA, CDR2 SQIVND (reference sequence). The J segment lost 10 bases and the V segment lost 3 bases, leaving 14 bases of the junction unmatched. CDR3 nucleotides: TGTGCCAGTAGTATCAGTTGGGGACAGGTCCTTGTACCCCAGCATTTT. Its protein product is CASSISWGQVLVPQHF.

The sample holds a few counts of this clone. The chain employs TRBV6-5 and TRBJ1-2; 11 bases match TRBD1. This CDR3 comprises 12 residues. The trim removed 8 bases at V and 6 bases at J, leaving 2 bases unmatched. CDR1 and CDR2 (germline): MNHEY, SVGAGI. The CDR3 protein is CASGTGGHGYTF. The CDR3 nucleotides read TGTGCCAGCGGGACAGGGGGACATGGCTACACCTTC.

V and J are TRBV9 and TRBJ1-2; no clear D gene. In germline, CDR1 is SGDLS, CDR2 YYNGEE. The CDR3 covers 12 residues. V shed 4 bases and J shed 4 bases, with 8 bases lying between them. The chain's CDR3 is CASSLEGYGYTF. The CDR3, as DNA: TGTGCCAGCAGCCTGGAGGGCTATGGCTACACCTTC. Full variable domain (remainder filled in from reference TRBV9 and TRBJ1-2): DSGVTQTPKHLITATGQRVTLRCSPRSGDLSVYWYQQSLDQGLQFLIQYYNGEERAKGNILERFSAQQFPDLHSELNLSSLELGDSALYFCASSLEGYGYTFGSGTRLTVV.

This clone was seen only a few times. The CDR3: CASSLGSRQGVTDGYTF. Written as DNA, the CDR3 is TGTGCCAGCAGCTTAGGGTCTAGACAGGGGGTGACTGATGGCTACACCTTC. This sequence joins TRBV7-2 and TRBJ1-2; 9 bases align to TRBD1. CDR1 SGHTA and CDR2 FQGNSA come from the germline V gene. The CDR3 runs to 17 residues. The V and J ends lost 1 base and 6 bases, in that order; junction bases with no gene match: 12. The complete variable domain, with remaining parts taken from reference TRBV7-2 and TRBJ1-2, reads GAGVSQSPSNKVTEKGKDVELRCDPISGHTALYWYRQSLGQGLEFLIYFQGNSAPDKSGLPSDRFSAERTGGSVSTLTIQRTQQEDSAVYLCASSLGSRQGVTDGYTFGSGTRLTVV.

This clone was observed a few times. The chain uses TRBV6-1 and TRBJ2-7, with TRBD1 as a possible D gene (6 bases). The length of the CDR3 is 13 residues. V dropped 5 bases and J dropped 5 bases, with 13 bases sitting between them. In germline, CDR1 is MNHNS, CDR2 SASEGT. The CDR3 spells CASSIVQGDEQYF. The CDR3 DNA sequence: TGTGCCAGCAGTATCGTACAGGGCGACGAGCAGTACTTC.

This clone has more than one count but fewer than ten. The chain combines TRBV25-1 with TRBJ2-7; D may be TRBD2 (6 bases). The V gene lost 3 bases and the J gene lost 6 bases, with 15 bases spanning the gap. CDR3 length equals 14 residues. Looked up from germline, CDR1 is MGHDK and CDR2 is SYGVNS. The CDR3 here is CASSEEGARSEQYF. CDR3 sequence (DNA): TGTGCCAGCAGTGAGGAGGGAGCAAGGAGCGAGCAGTACTTC.

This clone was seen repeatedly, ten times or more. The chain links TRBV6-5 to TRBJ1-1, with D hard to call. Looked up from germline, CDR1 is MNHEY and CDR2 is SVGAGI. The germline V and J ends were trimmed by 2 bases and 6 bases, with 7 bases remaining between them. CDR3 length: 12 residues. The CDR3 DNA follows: TGTGCCAGCAGTTACGCCCGGTCTGAAGCTTTCTTT. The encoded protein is CASSYARSEAFF.